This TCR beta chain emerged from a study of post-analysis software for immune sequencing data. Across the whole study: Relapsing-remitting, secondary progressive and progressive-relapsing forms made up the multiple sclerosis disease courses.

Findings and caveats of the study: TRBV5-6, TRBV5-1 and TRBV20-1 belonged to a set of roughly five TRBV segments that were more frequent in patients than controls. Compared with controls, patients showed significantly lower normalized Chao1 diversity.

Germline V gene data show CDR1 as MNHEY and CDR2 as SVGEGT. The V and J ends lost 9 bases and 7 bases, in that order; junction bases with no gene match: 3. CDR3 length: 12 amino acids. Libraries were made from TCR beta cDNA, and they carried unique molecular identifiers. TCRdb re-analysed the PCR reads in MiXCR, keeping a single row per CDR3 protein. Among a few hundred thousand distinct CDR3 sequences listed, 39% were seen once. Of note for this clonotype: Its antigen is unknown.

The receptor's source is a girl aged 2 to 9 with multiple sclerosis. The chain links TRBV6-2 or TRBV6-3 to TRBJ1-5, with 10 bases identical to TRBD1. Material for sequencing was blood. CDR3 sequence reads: CASRTGGQPQHF. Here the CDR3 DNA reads TGTGCCAGTAGGACAGGGGGACAGCCCCAGCATTTT.